Listed here is a single T cell receptor (beta chain). Its antigen remains unknown. The data are from a study of T-cell memory formation after mild COVID-19. Turning to the study itself: Most TCR clusters belonged to a single donor. Study results and limitations: Day 15 to 85 contractors were CD4/CD8 balanced; later expanders leaned CD4+. Contracting CD8+ clones were enriched in EMRA, CD4+ mainly in CM and EM.

TCR alpha and TCR beta cDNA libraries carrying sample barcodes and UMIs came from 5'RACE with constant-segment primers. Each CDR3 protein gets one entry after TCRdb re-called the 5' RACE reads with MiXCR. The table records about 400,000 distinct CDR3 sequences, roughly 18% of them present only once. Germline values: CDR1 MNHNY, CDR2 SVGAGI (reference sequence). The CDR3 runs 15 residues. Trimming stripped 2 bases from V and 6 bases from J, with 16 bases between. The sequenced sample consisted of PBMCs or a T cell subset sorted from them (not recorded which). The chain uses TRBV6-6 and TRBJ1-2; D is possibly TRBD1 (6 bases). This TCR derives from a man aged 18 to 30 who had mild COVID-19 (a few samples of this study predate the infection). Cell type and time point are not known. CDR3 nucleotides: TGTGCCAGCAGTTACAGTACGGGGGGCAGGGATGGCTACACCTTC. It specifies CASSYSTGGRDGYTF.